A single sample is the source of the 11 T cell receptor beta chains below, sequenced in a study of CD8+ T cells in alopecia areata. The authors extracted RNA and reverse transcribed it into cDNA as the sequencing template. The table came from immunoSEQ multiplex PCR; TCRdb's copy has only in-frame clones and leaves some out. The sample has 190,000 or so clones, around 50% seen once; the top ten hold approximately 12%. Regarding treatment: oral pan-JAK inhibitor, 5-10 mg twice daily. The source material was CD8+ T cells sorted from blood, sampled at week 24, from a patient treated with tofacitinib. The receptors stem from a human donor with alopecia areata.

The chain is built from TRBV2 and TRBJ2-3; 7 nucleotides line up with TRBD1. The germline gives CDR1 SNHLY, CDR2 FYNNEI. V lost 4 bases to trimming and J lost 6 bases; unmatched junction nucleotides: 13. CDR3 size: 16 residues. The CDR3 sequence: CASSVGARGQRDTQYF. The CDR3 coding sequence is TGTGCCAGCAGTGTGGGGGCGAGGGGGCAGCGGGATACGCAGTATTTT.

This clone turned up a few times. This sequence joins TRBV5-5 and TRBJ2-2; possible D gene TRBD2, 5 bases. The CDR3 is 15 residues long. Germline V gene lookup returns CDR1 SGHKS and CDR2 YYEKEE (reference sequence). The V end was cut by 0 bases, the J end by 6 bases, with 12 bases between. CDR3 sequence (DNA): TGTGCCAGCAGCTTGGTTTCCGGGGTGTCCGGGGAGCTGTTTTTT. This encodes CASSLVSGVSGELFF. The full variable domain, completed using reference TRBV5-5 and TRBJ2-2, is DAGVTQSPTHLIKTRGQQVTLRCSPISGHKSVSWYQQVLGQGPQFIFQYYEKEERGRGNFPDRFSARQFPNYSSELNVNALLLGDSALYLCASSLVSGVSGELFFGEGSRLTVL.

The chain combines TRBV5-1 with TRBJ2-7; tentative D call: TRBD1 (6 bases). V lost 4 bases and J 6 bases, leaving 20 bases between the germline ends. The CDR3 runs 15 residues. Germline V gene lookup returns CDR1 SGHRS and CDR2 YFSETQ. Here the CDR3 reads CASSPEQGQSVEQYF. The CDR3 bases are TGCGCCAGCAGCCCGGAACAGGGCCAATCGGTCGAGCAGTACTTC. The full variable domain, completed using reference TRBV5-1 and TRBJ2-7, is KAGVTQTPRYLIKTRGQQVTLSCSPISGHRSVSWYQQTPGQGLQFLFEYFSETQRNKGNFPGRFSGRQFSNSRSEMNVSTLELGDSALYLCASSPEQGQSVEQYFGPGTRLTVT.

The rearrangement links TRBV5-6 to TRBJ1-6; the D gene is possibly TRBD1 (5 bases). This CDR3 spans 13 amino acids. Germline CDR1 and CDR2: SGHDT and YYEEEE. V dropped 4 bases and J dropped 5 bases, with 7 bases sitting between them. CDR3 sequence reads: CASSPGDNSPLHF. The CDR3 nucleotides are TGTGCCAGCAGCCCGGGGGATAATTCACCCCTCCACTTT. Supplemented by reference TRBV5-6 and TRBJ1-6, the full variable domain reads DAGVTQSPTHLIKTRGQQVTLRCSPKSGHDTVSWYQQALGQGPQFIFQYYEEEERQRGNFPDRFSGHQFPNYSSELNVNALLLGDSALYLCASSPGDNSPLHFGNGTRLTVT.

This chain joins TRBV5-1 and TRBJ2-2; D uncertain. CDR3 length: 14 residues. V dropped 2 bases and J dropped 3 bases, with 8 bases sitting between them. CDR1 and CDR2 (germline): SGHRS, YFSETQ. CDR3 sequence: CASSLFSDTGELFF. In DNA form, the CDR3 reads TGCGCCAGCAGCTTATTTTCGGACACCGGGGAGCTGTTTTTT. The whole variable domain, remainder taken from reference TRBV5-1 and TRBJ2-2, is KAGVTQTPRYLIKTRGQQVTLSCSPISGHRSVSWYQQTPGQGLQFLFEYFSETQRNKGNFPGRFSGRQFSNSRSEMNVSTLELGDSALYLCASSLFSDTGELFFGEGSRLTVL.

CDR3 residues: CSVEDRDSYEQYF. The CDR3 nucleotides read TGCAGCGTTGAAGATCGGGATTCCTACGAGCAGTACTTC. This rearrangement joins TRBV29-1 to TRBJ2-7; a possible D gene is TRBD2 (5 bases). In germline, CDR1 is SQVTM, CDR2 ANQGSEA. The V gene lost 0 bases and the J gene lost 1 base, with 7 bases spanning the gap. The CDR3 consists of 13 residues.

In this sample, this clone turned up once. CDR3 in amino acids: CASSYGNYEQYF. The CDR3 DNA follows: TGTGCCAGCAGTTACGGGAACTACGAGCAGTACTTC. The rearrangement joins TRBV2 to TRBJ2-5; perhaps TRBD2 as D (5 bases). The J call is uncertain, as TRBJ2-7 better fits the DNA end. The CDR3 spans 12 residues. Germline lookup yields CDR1 SNHLY and CDR2 FYNNEI.

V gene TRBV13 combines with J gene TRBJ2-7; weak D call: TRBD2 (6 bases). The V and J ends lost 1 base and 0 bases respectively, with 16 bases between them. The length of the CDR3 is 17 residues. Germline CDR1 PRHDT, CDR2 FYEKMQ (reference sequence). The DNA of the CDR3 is TGTGCCAGCAGCTTAGTCCAAGCCGGGGACTCCTCCTACGAGCAGTACTTC. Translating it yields CASSLVQAGDSSYEQYF.

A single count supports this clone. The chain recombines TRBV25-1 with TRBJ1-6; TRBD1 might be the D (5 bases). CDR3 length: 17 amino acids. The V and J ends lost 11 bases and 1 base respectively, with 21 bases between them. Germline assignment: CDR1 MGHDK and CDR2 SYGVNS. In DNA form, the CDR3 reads TGTGCCCCCCCGGGCCCCTCGTCAGGGTCCTATAATTCACCCCTCCACTTT. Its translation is CAPPGPSSGSYNSPLHF.

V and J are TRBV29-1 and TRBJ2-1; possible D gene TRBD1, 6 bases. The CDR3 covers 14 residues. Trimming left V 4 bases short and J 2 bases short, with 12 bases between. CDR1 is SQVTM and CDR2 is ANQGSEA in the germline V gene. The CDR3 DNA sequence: TGCAGCGTTGGGAGGCAGGGGACCTACAATGAGCAGTTCTTC. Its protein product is CSVGRQGTYNEQFF.

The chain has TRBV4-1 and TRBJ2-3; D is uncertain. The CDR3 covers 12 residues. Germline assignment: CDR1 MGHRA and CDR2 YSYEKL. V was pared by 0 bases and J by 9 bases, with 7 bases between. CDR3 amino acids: CASSQDSWTQYF. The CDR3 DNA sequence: TGCGCCAGCAGCCAAGATTCTTGGACGCAGTATTTT.